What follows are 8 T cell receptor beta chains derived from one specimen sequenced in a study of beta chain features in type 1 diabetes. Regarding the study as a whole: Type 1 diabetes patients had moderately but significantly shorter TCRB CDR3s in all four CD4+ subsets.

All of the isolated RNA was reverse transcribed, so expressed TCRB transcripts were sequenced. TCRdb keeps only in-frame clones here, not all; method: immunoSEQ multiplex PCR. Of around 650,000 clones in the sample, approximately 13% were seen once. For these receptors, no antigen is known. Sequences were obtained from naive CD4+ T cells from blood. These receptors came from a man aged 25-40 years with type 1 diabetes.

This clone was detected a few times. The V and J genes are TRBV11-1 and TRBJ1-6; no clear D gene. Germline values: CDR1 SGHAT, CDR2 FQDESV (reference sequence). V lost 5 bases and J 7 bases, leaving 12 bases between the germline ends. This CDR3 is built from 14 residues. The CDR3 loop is CASSLRALNSPLHF. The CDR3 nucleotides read TGTGCCAGCAGCCTCCGGGCCCTAAATTCACCCCTCCACTTT.

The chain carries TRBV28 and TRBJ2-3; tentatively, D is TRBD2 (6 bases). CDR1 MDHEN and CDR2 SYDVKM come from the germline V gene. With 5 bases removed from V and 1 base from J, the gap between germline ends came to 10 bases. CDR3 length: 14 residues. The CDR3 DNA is TGTGCCAGCAGTCGGGGGTGGGGCACAGATACGCAGTATTTT. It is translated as CASSRGWGTDTQYF.

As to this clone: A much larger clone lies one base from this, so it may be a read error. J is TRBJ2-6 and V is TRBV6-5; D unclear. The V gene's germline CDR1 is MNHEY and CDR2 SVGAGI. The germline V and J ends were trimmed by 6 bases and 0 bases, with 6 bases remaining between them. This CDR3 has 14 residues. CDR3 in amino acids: CASSQDSGANVLTF. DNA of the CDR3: TGTGCCAGCAGCCAAGACTCTGGGGCCAACGTCCTGACTTTC.

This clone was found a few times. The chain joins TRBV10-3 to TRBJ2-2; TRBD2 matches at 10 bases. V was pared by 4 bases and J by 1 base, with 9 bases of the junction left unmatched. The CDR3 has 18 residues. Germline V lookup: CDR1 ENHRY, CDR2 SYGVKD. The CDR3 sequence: CAISGSAASGGNTGELFF. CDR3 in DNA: TGTGCCATCAGTGGGTCAGCCGCTAGCGGGGGGAACACCGGGGAGCTGTTTTTT.

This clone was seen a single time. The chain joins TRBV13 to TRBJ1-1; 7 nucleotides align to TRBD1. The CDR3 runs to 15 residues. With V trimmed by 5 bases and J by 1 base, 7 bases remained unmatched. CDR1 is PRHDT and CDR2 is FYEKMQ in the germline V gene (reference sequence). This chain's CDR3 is CASSPRQGSNTEAFF. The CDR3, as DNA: TGTGCCAGCAGCCCCCGACAGGGATCGAACACTGAAGCTTTCTTT.

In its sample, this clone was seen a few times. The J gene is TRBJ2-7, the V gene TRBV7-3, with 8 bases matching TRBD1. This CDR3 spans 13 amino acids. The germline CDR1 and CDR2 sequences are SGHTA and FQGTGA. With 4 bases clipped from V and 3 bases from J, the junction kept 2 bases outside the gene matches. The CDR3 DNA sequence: TGTGCCAGCAGCTCAACAGGGGGCTACGAGCAGTACTTC. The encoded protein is CASSSTGGYEQYF.

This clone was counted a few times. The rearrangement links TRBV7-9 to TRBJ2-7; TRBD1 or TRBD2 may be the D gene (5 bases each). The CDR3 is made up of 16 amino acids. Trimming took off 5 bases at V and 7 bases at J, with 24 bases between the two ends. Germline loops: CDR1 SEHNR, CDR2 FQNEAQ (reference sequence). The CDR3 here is CASSPSWGTGIGEQYF. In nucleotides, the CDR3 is TGTGCCAGCAGCCCCAGTTGGGGCACGGGAATAGGGGAGCAGTACTTC. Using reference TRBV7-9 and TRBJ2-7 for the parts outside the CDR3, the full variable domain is DTGVSQNPRHKITKRGQNVTFRCDPISEHNRLYWYRQTLGQGPEFLTYFQNEAQLEKSRLLSDRFSAERPKGSFSTLEIQRTEQGDSAMYLCASSPSWGTGIGEQYFGPGTRLTVT.

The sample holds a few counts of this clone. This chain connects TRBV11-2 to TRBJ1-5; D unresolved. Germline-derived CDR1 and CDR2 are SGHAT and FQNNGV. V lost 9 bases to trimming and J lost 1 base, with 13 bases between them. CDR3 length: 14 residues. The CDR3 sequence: CASRGLESNQPQHF. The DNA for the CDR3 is TGTGCCAGTCGAGGTCTGGAGAGCAATCAGCCCCAGCATTTT.